This T cell receptor beta chain was sequenced for a study of T cells in tuberculosis. Study at large: Sequenced TCRs come from CD1B-GMM tetramer-binding T cells.

TCRdb keeps only in-frame clones here, not all; method: immunoSEQ multiplex PCR. The profile shows fewer than 11,000 clones, 90% to 95% of them singletons. Findings and limits, study-wide: Shorter CDR3-alpha in active tuberculosis partly drove smaller distances.

About this clone itself: The antigen remains undetermined.

V lost 0 bases and J lost 4; bases outside the gene matches: 2. This CDR3 spans 14 amino acids. Germline CDR1 and CDR2: SGHRS and YFSETQ. Source material: PBMCs. V and J are TRBV5-1 and TRBJ2-7, with 9 bases fitting TRBD1. The origin of this receptor is an adult with tuberculosis. CDR3 amino acids: CASSLGQGEYEQYF. Here the CDR3 DNA reads TGCGCCAGCAGCTTGGGACAGGGGGAATACGAGCAGTACTTC.